Below are 20 T cell receptor beta chains sequenced from a single sample in a study of graft-versus-host responses after intestinal transplantation. The data were produced by immunoSEQ multiplex PCR, yet TCRdb's version contains in-frame clones alone and is incomplete. The sample has more than 65,000 clones; about 87% are singletons. For these receptors, no antigen is known. The source material was unstimulated CD4+ T cells sorted from spleen or lymph node cells, sampled before transplant. These receptor sequences come from a human donor who was the organ donor for an intestinal transplant.

Remarks on this clone: One junction end disagrees with the germline gene, perhaps due to a read error. Other DNA sequences within the sample encode an identical CDR3. The rearrangement links TRBV4-1 to TRBJ1-2; D is unclear. Germline loops: CDR1 MGHRA, CDR2 YSYEKL. The CDR3 consists of 14 residues. CDR3 nucleotides: TGCGCCAGTAGCCAAGGCAGATTGGACTATGGCTACACCTTC. Its translation: CASSQGRLDYGYTF.

The chain couples TRBV5-1 to TRBJ2-6; tentative D call: TRBD1 (6 bases). This CDR3 contains 14 residues. The V gene's germline CDR1 is SGHRS and CDR2 YFSETQ. Trimming stripped 4 bases from V and 4 bases from J, with 9 bases between. The chain's CDR3 is CASSRDTGANVLTF. As DNA, the CDR3 is TGCGCCAGCAGCAGGGACACCGGGGCCAACGTCCTGACTTTC.

V gene TRBV6-5 combines with J gene TRBJ1-3; maybe TRBD1 (5 bases). In germline, CDR1 is MNHEY, CDR2 SVGAGI. V gave up 2 bases and J gave up 0 bases, with 11 bases separating them. This CDR3 comprises 16 residues. The CDR3, as DNA: TGTGCCAGCAGTTACGGCTGGAGGGGCTCTGGAAACACCATATATTTT. Translating it yields CASSYGWRGSGNTIYF.

In its sample, this clone was seen a few times. This chain connects TRBV12-5 to TRBJ2-1; TRBD2 agrees at 12 bases. CDR1 is LGHNT and CDR2 is FRNRAP in the germline V gene. This CDR3 has 16 residues. V trimming: 1 base; J trimming: 4 bases; junction bases outside the gene matches: 2. As DNA, the CDR3 is TGTGCTAGTGGTTTGGCCACTAGCGGGGGGTACAATGAGCAGTTCTTC. It specifies CASGLATSGGYNEQFF.

The chain links TRBV7-3 to TRBJ2-5; 11 bases map to TRBD2. The germline V gene encodes CDR1 SGHTA and CDR2 FQGTGA. This CDR3 has 15 amino acids. With V trimmed by 5 bases and J by 1 base, 3 bases remained unmatched. The CDR3 region is CASSRLAGLQETQYF. The CDR3 nucleotides read TGTGCCAGCAGCCGACTAGCGGGGCTCCAAGAGACCCAGTACTTC.

The V gene is TRBV28, the J gene TRBJ1-5; D possibly corresponds to TRBD1 (5 bases). This CDR3 region has 15 residues. In germline, CDR1 is MDHEN, CDR2 SYDVKM. Trimming removed 3 bases from V and 0 bases from J, with 9 bases in between. The CDR3 DNA reads as TGTGCCAGCAGTTTGATAGGGGATAGCAATCAGCCCCAGCATTTT. Amino acids: CASSLIGDSNQPQHF.

V usage is TRBV2 and J usage is TRBJ2-1, with 9 bases identical to TRBD2. This CDR3 contains 14 residues. Per germline, CDR1 SNHLY and CDR2 FYNNEI. The V and J ends lost 6 bases and 6 bases, in that order; junction bases with no gene match: 6. DNA for the CDR3: TGTGCCAGCAGGGTAGCGGGGGCACTCAATGAGCAGTTCTTC. Its protein is CASRVAGALNEQFF.

The chain combines TRBV4-1 with TRBJ2-5; D gene ambiguous. The germline V and J ends were trimmed by 2 bases and 2 bases, with 3 bases remaining between them. The CDR3 totals 12 residues. Germline lookup yields CDR1 MGHRA and CDR2 YSYEKL. The CDR3 loop reads CASSQSQETQYF. The CDR3 coding sequence is TGCGCCAGCAGCCAATCACAAGAGACCCAGTACTTC.

The chain carries TRBV29-1 and TRBJ2-3; D is possibly TRBD2 (5 bases). V was shortened by 6 bases and J by 2 bases, with 12 bases between the two germline ends. The CDR3 runs 13 residues. CDR1 is SQVTM, CDR2 ANQGSEA, per germline. The CDR3: CSVRTENTDTQYF. CDR3 nucleotides: TGCAGCGTGCGGACTGAAAACACAGATACGCAGTATTTT.

The chain joins TRBV6-1 to TRBJ1-5, with 8 bases identical to TRBD1. J was trimmed by 7 bases and V by 7 bases; bases with no gene match: 9. The CDR3 is 14 residues long. The germline gives CDR1 MNHNS, CDR2 SASEGT. The CDR3 nucleotides read TGTGCCAGCACCCCAGGGGACAGGTTCCAGCCCCAGCATTTT. Protein: CASTPGDRFQPQHF.

This chain uses TRBV2 with TRBJ1-5; maybe TRBD1 (5 bases). V was shortened by 3 bases and J by 7 bases, with 16 bases between the two germline ends. CDR3 length equals 15 residues. Germline V gene lookup returns CDR1 SNHLY and CDR2 FYNNEI. In DNA form, the CDR3 reads TGTGCCAGCAGTGATCGGCAGGGATCCTACCAGCCCCAGCATTTT. Its translation is CASSDRQGSYQPQHF.

This clone was observed a few times. The chain employs TRBV4-3 and TRBJ1-1; TRBD1 is a possible D gene (6 bases). V shed 0 bases and J shed 0 bases, with 20 bases lying between them. CDR1 LGHNA and CDR2 YSLEER come from the germline V gene. The CDR3 runs 19 residues. CDR3 sequence reads: CASSQEDSVGDTMNTEAFF. The CDR3 DNA follows: TGCGCCAGCAGCCAAGAAGACTCGGTGGGGGACACTATGAACACTGAAGCTTTCTTT.

The chain couples TRBV5-5 to TRBJ1-1; TRBD1 agrees at 8 bases. The germline CDR1 and CDR2 sequences are SGHKS and YYEKEE (reference sequence). V shed 4 bases, J shed 2 bases, and the junction held 4 bases outside the gene matches. The CDR3 is 14 residues long. CDR3 in amino acids: CASSPDRVNTEAFF. Written as DNA, the CDR3 is TGTGCCAGCAGCCCGGACAGGGTAAACACTGAAGCTTTCTTT.

The gene calls are TRBV5-4 and TRBJ2-5, with D perhaps TRBD2 (5 bases). This CDR3 comprises 9 residues. Germline V gene lookup returns CDR1 SGHNT and CDR2 YYREEE (reference sequence). The CDR3 sequence: CAYGGTQYF. For the CDR3, the DNA is TGTGCATATGGAGGGACCCAGTACTTC.

The chain couples TRBV6-5 to TRBJ1-5; D might be TRBD1 (5 bases). CDR1 is MNHEY and CDR2 is SVGAGI in the germline V gene. V lost 4 bases and J lost 6, with 16 bases in between. CDR3 length: 15 amino acids. The CDR3 DNA sequence: TGTGCCAGCAGTTCCCATAGGGCGGGGCCTCAGCCCCAGCATTTT. This gives the protein CASSSHRAGPQPQHF.

J is TRBJ2-5 and V is TRBV4-2, with 11 bases fitting TRBD2. The CDR3 is made up of 17 amino acids. V trimming: 0 bases; J trimming: 4 bases; junction bases outside the gene matches: 7. CDR1 LGHNA and CDR2 YNFKEQ come from the germline V gene. The CDR3 nucleotides read TGTGCCAGCAGCCAAGAGCTAGCGGGGGGTCTAGCAGAGACCCAGTACTTC. Protein: CASSQELAGGLAETQYF.

The chain has TRBV6-4 and TRBJ2-2, with 12 bases that match TRBD1. There are 19 residues in the CDR3. The junction had 19 bases not matched to a gene; V was cut back by 9 bases and J by 5 bases. Germline CDR1 reads MRHNA; CDR2 reads SNTAGT. The CDR3 DNA follows: TGTGCCAGATTCCGGGGATCGGGACAGGGGGCCTTGTGGACCGGGGAGCTGTTTTTT. This sequence encodes CARFRGSGQGALWTGELFF.

The rearrangement uses TRBV5-1 and TRBJ2-6; D gene ambiguous. This CDR3 is 15 amino acids long. The V gene lost 5 bases and the J gene lost 0 bases, with 9 bases spanning the gap. The germline gives CDR1 SGHRS, CDR2 YFSETQ. CDR3 region: CASRVESSGANVLTF. The CDR3 DNA sequence: TGCGCCAGCAGAGTGGAGAGCTCTGGGGCCAACGTCCTGACTTTC.

This chain links TRBV5-4 with TRBJ1-2; 7 positions match TRBD1. The CDR3 sequence is 12 residues long. Germline CDR1 reads SGHNT; CDR2 reads YYREEE (reference sequence). Unmatched junction bases numbered 2, after V lost 3 bases and J lost 6 bases. The CDR3 DNA reads TGTGCCAGCAGCTCCCAGGGGGATGGCTACACCTTC. Translating gives CASSSQGDGYTF.

V usage is TRBV5-6 and J usage is TRBJ2-5; D is possibly TRBD2 (5 bases). Trimming shortened V by 0 bases and J by 5 bases, and 14 bases separated the two germline ends. Looked up from germline, CDR1 is SGHDT and CDR2 is YYEEEE. The CDR3 contains 15 residues. CDR3 DNA sequence: TGTGCCAGCAGCTTGGATAGAGGGTTCCGGGAGACCCAGTACTTC. It is translated as CASSLDRGFRETQYF.